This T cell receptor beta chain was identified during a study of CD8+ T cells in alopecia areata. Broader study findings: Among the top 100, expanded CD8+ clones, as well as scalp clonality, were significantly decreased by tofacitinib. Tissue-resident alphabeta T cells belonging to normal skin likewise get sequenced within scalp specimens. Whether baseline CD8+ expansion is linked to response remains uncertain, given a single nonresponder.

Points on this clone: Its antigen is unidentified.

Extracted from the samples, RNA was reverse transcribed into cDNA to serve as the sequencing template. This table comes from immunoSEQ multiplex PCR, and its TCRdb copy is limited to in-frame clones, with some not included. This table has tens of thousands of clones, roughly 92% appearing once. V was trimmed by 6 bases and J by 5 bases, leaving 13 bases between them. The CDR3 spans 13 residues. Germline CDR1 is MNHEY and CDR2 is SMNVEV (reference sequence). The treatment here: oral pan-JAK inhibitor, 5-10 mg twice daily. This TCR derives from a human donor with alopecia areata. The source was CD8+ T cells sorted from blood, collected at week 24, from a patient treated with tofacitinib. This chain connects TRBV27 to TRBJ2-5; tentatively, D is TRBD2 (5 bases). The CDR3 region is CASSRGPTETQYF. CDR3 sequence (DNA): TGTGCCAGCAGCCGAGGGCCCACTGAGACCCAGTACTTC.